This T cell receptor (beta chain) was observed in a study of shared clonotypes between healthy human individuals. The CDR3 sequence is 14 residues long. Trimming removed 5 bases from V and 2 bases from J, with 12 bases in between. Germline V gene lookup returns CDR1 SGHTA and CDR2 FQGNSA. The deep-level immunoSEQ assay was used. TCRdb keeps only in-frame clones here, not all; method: immunoSEQ multiplex PCR. Among 1.4 million to 1.5 million clones, more than 95% were seen once, and the ten largest hold more than 0.9%. The chain is built from TRBV7-2 and TRBJ1-2; weak D call: TRBD1 (5 bases). The sequence derives from a man aged 25 to 45 in good health. Sequenced input: naive CD4+ T cells sorted from blood. Subset indicated: CD45RA+ positively selected. The CDR3 coding sequence is TGTGCCAGCAGCCAGGGTAAGGCGAACTATGGCTACACCTTC. Translation: CASSQGKANYGYTF.